This note documents a single T cell receptor beta chain sequence. The antigen is unknown. The sample belongs to a study of CD8 T cells in ankylosing spondylitis. Regarding the study as a whole: The authors found the disease-linked clones to be CD8+ and relatively rare in peripheral blood. Ankylosing spondylitis blood appeared to carry a characteristic TCR beta motif of eight or nine highly homologous variants.

Each CDR3 protein is one row after TCRdb ran MiXCR on the 5' RACE reads. The data show hundreds of thousands of distinct CDR3 sequences, 15% to 20% seen once. CDR1 and CDR2 from the germline V gene are MNHNS and SASEGT. The CDR3 consists of 14 residues. Unmatched junction bases numbered 3, after V lost 5 bases and J lost 1 base. Sequenced material: blood, either unsorted or a sorted T cell fraction (not recorded which). The V call is TRBV6-1, the J call TRBJ1-1; 8 positions match TRBD1. The clonotype comes from a male donor with ankylosing spondylitis or in good health (not recorded which). CDR3 nucleotides: TGTGCCAGCAGTCGGACAGGGCGGAACACTGAAGCTTTCTTT. Its translation: CASSRTGRNTEAFF.